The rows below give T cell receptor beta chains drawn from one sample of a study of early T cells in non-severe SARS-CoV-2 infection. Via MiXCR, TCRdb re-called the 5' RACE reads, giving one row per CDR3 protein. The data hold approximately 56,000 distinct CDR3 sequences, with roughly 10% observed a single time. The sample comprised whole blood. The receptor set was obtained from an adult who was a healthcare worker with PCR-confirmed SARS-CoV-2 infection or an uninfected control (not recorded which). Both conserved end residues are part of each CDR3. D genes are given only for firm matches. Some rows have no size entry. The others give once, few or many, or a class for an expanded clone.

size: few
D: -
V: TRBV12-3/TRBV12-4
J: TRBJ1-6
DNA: TGTGCCAGCAGTTTAGGAACGAGCTCCTATAATTCACCCCTCCACTTT
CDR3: CASSLGTSSYNSPLHF

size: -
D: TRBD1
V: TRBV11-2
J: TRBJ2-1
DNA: TGTGCCAGCAGCTTAGGTTGGTCACAGGGGAACAATGAGCAGTTCTTC
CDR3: CASSLGWSQGNNEQFF

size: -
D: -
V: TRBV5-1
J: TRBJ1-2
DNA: TGCGCCAGCAGCTTGGACCAGGAGGGCTACACCTTC
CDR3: CASSLDQEGYTF

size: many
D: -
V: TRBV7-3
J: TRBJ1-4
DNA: TGTGCCAGCAGCTTCAATGGCCCCTCGACTAATGAAAAACTGTTTTTT
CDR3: CASSFNGPSTNEKLFF

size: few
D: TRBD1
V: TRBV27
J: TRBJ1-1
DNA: TGTGCCAGCAGTTTATGGGCAGGGGGCGGGACTGAAGCTTTCTTT
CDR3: CASSLWAGGGTEAFF

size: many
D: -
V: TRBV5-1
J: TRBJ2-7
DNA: TGCGCCAGCAGCTTGGGCGGGACCTTCGGGGAAGAGCAGTACTTC
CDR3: CASSLGGTFGEEQYF

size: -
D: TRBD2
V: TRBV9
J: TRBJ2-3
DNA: TGTGCCAGCAGCTTTGGACTAGCGGGGGATACGCAGTATTTT
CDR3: CASSFGLAGDTQYF

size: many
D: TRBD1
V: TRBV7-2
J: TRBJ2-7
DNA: TGTGCCAGCAGCTTCGGGACAGGGATCTACGAGCAGTACTTC
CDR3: CASSFGTGIYEQYF

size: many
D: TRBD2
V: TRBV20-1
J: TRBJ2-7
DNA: TGCAGTGCCGAGCCGGGTAGCGGGACCATCATGACCTACGAGCAGTACTTC
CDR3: CSAEPGSGTIMTYEQYF

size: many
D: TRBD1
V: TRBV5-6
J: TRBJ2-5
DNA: TGTGCCAGCAGCTTGCTCGGGACAGGGGGAAAGACCCAGTACTTC
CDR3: CASSLLGTGGKTQYF

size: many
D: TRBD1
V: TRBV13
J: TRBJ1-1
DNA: TGTGCCAGCAGCTCAGAGTTCCCGGGACAGGGTGAAGCTTTCTTT
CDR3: CASSSEFPGQGEAFF

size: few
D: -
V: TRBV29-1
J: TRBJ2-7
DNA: TGCAGCGTTGGAGGAGGGAATAGCCCCTACGAGCAGTACTTC
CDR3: CSVGGGNSPYEQYF

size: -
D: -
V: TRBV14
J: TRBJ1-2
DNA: TGTGCCAGCAGCGTGGGGGCCGGCTATGGCTACACCTTC
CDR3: CASSVGAGYGYTF

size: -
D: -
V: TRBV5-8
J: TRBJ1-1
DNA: TGTGCCAGCAGCTTGGTGGGTCAGGGGCAGACTGAAGCTTTCTTT
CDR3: CASSLVGQGQTEAFF

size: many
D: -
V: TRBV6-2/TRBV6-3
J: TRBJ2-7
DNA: TGTGCCAGCAGTTATTTACCCTACGAGCAGTACTTC
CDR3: CASSYLPYEQYF

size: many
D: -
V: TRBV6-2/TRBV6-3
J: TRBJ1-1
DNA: TGTGCCAGCAGAACGGGACATTTCCAGGGGGCTTTCTTT
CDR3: CASRTGHFQGAFF

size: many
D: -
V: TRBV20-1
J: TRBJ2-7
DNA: TGCAGTGCTAGTAGGGCAGGGACGGGCTCCTACGAGCAGTACTTC
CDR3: CSASRAGTGSYEQYF

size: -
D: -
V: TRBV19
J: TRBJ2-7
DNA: TGTGCCAGTAGTATCGCCGGGGAAATATCGGAGCAGTACTTC
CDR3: CASSIAGEISEQYF

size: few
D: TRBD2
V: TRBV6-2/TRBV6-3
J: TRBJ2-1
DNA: TGTGCCAGCAGTGCGGGAGGGCCGTGGAATGAGCAGTTCTTC
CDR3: CASSAGGPWNEQFF

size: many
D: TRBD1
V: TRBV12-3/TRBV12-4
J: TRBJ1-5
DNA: TGTGCCAGCAGTAGAGGGGGCACGGGCAATCAGCCCCAGCATTTT
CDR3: CASSRGGTGNQPQHF

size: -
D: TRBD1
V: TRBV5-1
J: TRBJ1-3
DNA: TGCGCCAGCAGCCCACAGGGACCCAGGGGGGAGATCGGAAACACCATATATTTT
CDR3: CASSPQGPRGEIGNTIYF

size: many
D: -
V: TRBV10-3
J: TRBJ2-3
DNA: TGTGCCATCAGTGAGTCGTTAGACACAGATACGCAGTATTTT
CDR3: CAISESLDTDTQYF

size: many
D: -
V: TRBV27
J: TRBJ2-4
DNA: TGTGCCAGCAGTTTTGCCCCCCCCTTGCCGGATGCCAAAAACATTCAGTACTTC
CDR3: CASSFAPPLPDAKNIQYF

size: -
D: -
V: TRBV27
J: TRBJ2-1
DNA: TGTGCCAGCAGTTTAATCGGCGGGAACTACAATGAGCAGTTCTTC
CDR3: CASSLIGGNYNEQFF

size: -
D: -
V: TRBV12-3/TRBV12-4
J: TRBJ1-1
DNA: TGTGCCAGCAGTAGCCTAATGACTGAAGCTTTCTTT
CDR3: CASSSLMTEAFF

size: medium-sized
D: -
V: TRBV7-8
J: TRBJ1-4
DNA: TGTGCCAGCAGCTTAGAGGGGACCGGGACGGAAAATAATGAAAAACTGTTTTTT
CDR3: CASSLEGTGTENNEKLFF